This T cell receptor (beta chain) comes out of a study of blood T cell repertoires in COVID-19. Study context: Material from acute and convalescent COVID-19 was sourced from the United States, Italy and Spain. PBMCs, B-cell-depleted T cells, or T cells provided the cDNA or gDNA that made up the material.

In the original workflow: Nucleated cell counts were estimated from reference gene primer amplification. Libraries were prepared by immunoSEQ multiplex PCR; TCRdb keeps only in-frame clonotypes and omits some of them. V, J and clone size are those of that table, while D and trimming were read from the DNA. The sample carries under 70,000 clones, around 88% recorded once. In germline, CDR1 is MNHEY, CDR2 SMNVEV (reference sequence). Trimming at V came to 5 bases and at J to 4 bases, leaving 8 bases not matched to a gene. This CDR3 comprises 15 residues. The sequenced sample consisted of peripheral blood. This TCR derives from an older woman with acute or convalescent COVID-19. The chain uses TRBV27 and TRBJ1-1; 9 positions agree with TRBD1. The CDR3 loop reads CASSRGTGYPTEAFF. The DNA of the CDR3 is TGTGCCAGCAGTAGAGGGACAGGGTATCCCACTGAAGCTTTCTTT.